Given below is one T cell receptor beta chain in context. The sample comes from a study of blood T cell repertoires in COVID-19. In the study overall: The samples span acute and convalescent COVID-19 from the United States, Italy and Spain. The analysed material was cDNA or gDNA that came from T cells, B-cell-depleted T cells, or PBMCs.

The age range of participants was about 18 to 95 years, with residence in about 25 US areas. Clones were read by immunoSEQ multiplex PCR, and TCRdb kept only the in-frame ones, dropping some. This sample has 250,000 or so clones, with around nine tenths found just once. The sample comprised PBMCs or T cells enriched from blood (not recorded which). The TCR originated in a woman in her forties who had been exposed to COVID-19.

The CDR3 DNA sequence: TGTGCCAGCAGCTTAACGGGCGGGGCAACGCTCTATGGCTACACCTTC. This translates into CASSLTGGATLYGYTF. The J gene is TRBJ1-2, the V gene TRBV7-3; D perhaps matches TRBD1 (5 bases). Looked up from germline, CDR1 is SGHTA and CDR2 is FQGTGA. The CDR3 contains 16 residues. V was shortened by 0 bases and J by 4 bases, with 15 bases between the two germline ends.